Listed here are 21 T cell receptor beta chains from one sample, sequenced in a study of identical twins. TCRdb used MiXCR to reprocess the 5' RACE reads, holding one entry per CDR3 protein. The sample has approximately 230,000 distinct CDR3 sequences; 6.5% are singletons. The same sample was also used in a study of T cells expressing NK-cell markers.

Sequenced: CD8+ T cells sorted from blood. The receptor source for this set is a woman aged 18-35 years in good health.

This clonotype has at least ten counts. The V and J genes are TRBV4-1 and TRBJ2-5; perhaps TRBD2 as D (6 bases). The V end was cut by 4 bases, the J end by 4 bases, with 16 bases between. CDR1 is MGHRA, CDR2 YSYEKL, per germline. This CDR3 is built from 15 residues. CDR3 in amino acids: CASSPRTTSGETQYF. The CDR3 DNA reads as TGCGCCAGCAGCCCCCGAACGACTAGTGGAGAGACCCAGTACTTC.

In this sample, this clonotype turned up a few times. The chain employs TRBV12-5 and TRBJ2-3; D might be TRBD2 (7 bases). Germline CDR1 LGHNT, CDR2 FRNRAP. The CDR3 is 17 amino acids. V dropped 6 bases and J dropped 1 base, with 20 bases sitting between them. CDR3 protein: CASGVGGGRVGTDTQYF. The DNA for the CDR3 is TGTGCTAGTGGGGTAGGGGGGGGCCGAGTCGGCACAGATACGCAGTATTTT.

In this sample, this clonotype turned up a few times. The chain is built from TRBV4-1 and TRBJ2-2, with D perhaps matching TRBD2 (5 bases). The CDR3 totals 17 residues. Germline V gene sequence: CDR1 MGHRA, CDR2 YSYEKL. V was clipped by 1 base and J by 3 bases, with 15 bases between them. The CDR3 region has the DNA TGCGCCAGCAGCCAAGCCGGACTCCACGGGTACACCGGGGAGCTGTTTTTT. Amino acids: CASSQAGLHGYTGELFF.

This chain links TRBV7-6 with TRBJ2-7; D is ambiguous. Germline values: CDR1 SGHVS, CDR2 FNYEAQ. The CDR3 covers 13 residues. Deletions cut 5 bases from V and 3 bases from J, with 11 bases between. The CDR3 spells CASSVDGYYEQYF. For the CDR3, the DNA is TGTGCCAGCAGCGTAGACGGGTACTACGAGCAGTACTTC.

The rearrangement joins TRBV20-1 to TRBJ2-4, with TRBD2 matching over 12 bases. Germline values: CDR1 DFQATT, CDR2 SNEGSKA (reference sequence). The CDR3 contains 21 residues. The J segment lost 0 bases and the V segment lost 4 bases, leaving 19 bases of the junction unmatched. CDR3 sequence: CSATMPAGLAGLSIAKNIQYF. In DNA, the CDR3 is TGCAGTGCTACCATGCCCGCGGGACTAGCGGGTCTCTCCATAGCCAAAAACATTCAGTACTTC.

This clonotype showed up just a few times. The chain has TRBV3-1 and TRBJ2-2; D is perhaps TRBD1 or TRBD2 (6 bases each). This CDR3 comprises 14 residues. CDR1 and CDR2 from the germline V gene are LGHDT and YNNKEL (reference sequence). V was cut by 3 bases and J by 6 bases, with 11 bases left in between. CDR3 in amino acids: CASSHSGAPGELFF. CDR3 bases: TGTGCCAGCAGCCACTCGGGGGCCCCCGGGGAGCTGTTTTTT.

This clonotype was seen more than once but under ten times. V usage is TRBV7-9 and J usage is TRBJ2-5; 9 bases fit TRBD1. Looked up from germline, CDR1 is SEHNR and CDR2 is FQNEAQ (reference sequence). This CDR3 region has 16 residues. Trimming cost V 2 bases and J 4 bases; bases outside gene matches: 8. The chain's CDR3 is CASSLPAGQGLETQYF. The CDR3 region has the DNA TGTGCCAGCAGCTTACCGGCGGGACAGGGATTAGAGACCCAGTACTTC. Supplemented by reference TRBV7-9 and TRBJ2-5, the full variable domain reads DTGVSQNPRHKITKRGQNVTFRCDPISEHNRLYWYRQTLGQGPEFLTYFQNEAQLEKSRLLSDRFSAERPKGSFSTLEIQRTEQGDSAMYLCASSLPAGQGLETQYFGPGTRLLVL.

As to this clonotype: This may be a read error, as it is one base from a much larger clone. The rearrangement joins TRBV9 to TRBJ2-1; D is undetermined. CDR3 length equals 13 residues. From germline, CDR1 is SGDLS and CDR2 YYNGEE. The CDR3 region has the DNA TGTGCCAGCAGCTCTCGATACTTTGATGAGCCGTTCTTC. Protein product: CASSSRYFDEPFF.

This clonotype has a count of ten or more. The chain links TRBV5-1 to TRBJ1-2; tentative D call: TRBD1 (5 bases). There are 15 residues in the CDR3. Germline V gene lookup returns CDR1 SGHRS and CDR2 YFSETQ. V was shortened by 0 bases and J by 7 bases, with 16 bases between the two germline ends. DNA of the CDR3: TGCGCCAGCAGCTTGGGTACAGGACTACTTAGTGGCTACACCTTC. It encodes CASSLGTGLLSGYTF.

The V and J genes are TRBV6-1 and TRBJ2-1; 7 nucleotides match TRBD2. The CDR3 loop spans 14 amino acids. The V gene's germline CDR1 is MNHNS and CDR2 SASEGT. V dropped 7 bases and J dropped 8; count of bases not matched to a gene: 11. CDR3 nucleotides: TGTGCCAGCACGGGAGGTACCACGGGCGATGAGCAGTTCTTC. Its protein is CASTGGTTGDEQFF.

This clonotype was recorded many times. The chain is built from TRBV20-1 and TRBJ1-5; no definite D call. The length of the CDR3 is 17 residues. Germline values: CDR1 DFQATT, CDR2 SNEGSKA (reference sequence). V lost 2 bases and J lost 0, with 17 bases in between. This CDR3 is CSARPDSRGNSNQPQHF. The CDR3 DNA reads as TGCAGTGCTAGACCAGATAGTCGCGGGAATAGCAATCAGCCCCAGCATTTT.

The chain links TRBV7-7 to TRBJ2-3; D is undetermined. The CDR3 spans 13 residues. Germline loops: CDR1 SSHAT, CDR2 FNYEAQ (reference sequence). The V and J ends lost 5 bases and 4 bases respectively, with 10 bases between them. CDR3 amino acids: CASSHSVADTQYF. CDR3 sequence (DNA): TGTGCCAGCAGCCACTCGGTGGCAGATACGCAGTATTTT.

The V call is TRBV6-2 or TRBV6-3, the J call TRBJ2-3, with TRBD2 matching over 10 bases. CDR3 length equals 22 residues. J lost 0 bases, V lost 0 bases, and 18 bases had no gene match. Germline CDR1 MNHEY, CDR2 SVGEGT. This chain's CDR3 is CASSYSIVRSSGGATSTDTQYF. The CDR3, as DNA: TGTGCCAGCAGTTACTCGATCGTTCGTTCCAGCGGGGGGGCGACGAGCACAGATACGCAGTATTTT.

In its sample, this clonotype was seen a few times. The V call is TRBV19, the J call TRBJ2-3, with D possibly matching TRBD2 (5 bases). Germline V gene lookup returns CDR1 LNHDA and CDR2 SQIVND (reference sequence). V lost 7 bases to trimming and J lost 0 bases, with 14 bases between them. The CDR3 extends over 15 amino acids. CDR3 coding DNA: TGTGCCAGTACTGTCTCGGGATCTAGCACAGATACGCAGTATTTT. Translating it yields CASTVSGSSTDTQYF.

Only a few counts were recorded for this clonotype. The chain has TRBV15 and TRBJ2-1, with 8 bases matching TRBD2. Per the germline V gene, CDR1 is LNHNV and CDR2 is YYDKDF (reference sequence). V lost 4 bases to trimming and J lost 10 bases; unmatched junction nucleotides: 9. This CDR3 region has 14 residues. DNA for the CDR3: TGTGCCACCAGCACCCGGGGGGGCTATCTGGAGCAGTTCTTC. Its protein is CATSTRGGYLEQFF. Based on the CDR3 plus reference TRBV15 and TRBJ2-1, the full variable domain is DAMVIQNPRYQVTQFGKPVTLSCSQTLNHNVMYWYQQKSSQAPKLLFHYYDKDFNNEADTPDNFQSRRPNTSFCFLDIRSPGLGDTAMYLCATSTRGGYLEQFFGPGTRLTVL.

This clonotype was seen only a few times. This chain joins TRBV29-1 and TRBJ2-1; the match to TRBD2 covers 9 bases. With V trimmed by 6 bases and J by 0 bases, 6 bases remained unmatched. This CDR3 contains 15 residues. From germline, CDR1 is SQVTM and CDR2 ANQGSEA. The DNA for the CDR3 is TGCAGCGTAGTCGGACTAGCGATCTCCTACAATGAGCAGTTCTTC. It is translated as CSVVGLAISYNEQFF.

The chain recombines TRBV10-3 with TRBJ2-1; no clear D gene. Germline CDR1 ENHRY, CDR2 SYGVKD. The CDR3 has 12 residues. V dropped 4 bases and J dropped 2 bases, with 3 bases sitting between them. The CDR3 bases are TGTGCCATCAGTGCCCCCTACAATGAGCAGTTCTTC. This sequence encodes CAISAPYNEQFF.

There are a few counts of this clonotype. The rearrangement uses TRBV6-1 and TRBJ2-1; 8 bases are a match to TRBD1. Germline V gene sequence: CDR1 MNHNS, CDR2 SASEGT. CDR3 size: 16 residues. The V segment lost 6 bases and the J segment 10 bases; nucleotides outside the gene matches: 17. The CDR3 region has the DNA TGTGCCAGCAGCCCTATCCAGGGGGCGCTCCTTGGAGAGCAGTTCTTC. Translated: CASSPIQGALLGEQFF.

This rearrangement joins TRBV6-2 or TRBV6-3 to TRBJ1-1, with 7 bases lining up with TRBD1. The CDR3 sequence is 13 residues long. V shed 7 bases and J 6 bases; nucleotides not matched to a gene: 8. Germline V CDR1 and CDR2: MNHEY, SVGEGT. CDR3 sequence reads: CASTGQSKAEAFF. CDR3 sequence (DNA): TGTGCCAGCACGGGACAGTCGAAGGCTGAAGCTTTCTTT.

The gene calls are TRBV7-2 and TRBJ1-5; D unclear. V lost 0 bases to trimming and J lost 2 bases, with 8 bases between them. Germline V CDR1 and CDR2: SGHTA, FQGNSA. The CDR3 runs to 15 residues. For the CDR3, the DNA is TGTGCCAGCAGCTTAGCTAGTATTGGCAATCAGCCCCAGCATTTT. As protein: CASSLASIGNQPQHF.

V and J are TRBV25-1 and TRBJ1-1; D perhaps matches TRBD1 (6 bases). This CDR3 comprises 12 residues. Trimming left V 8 bases short and J 7 bases short, with 14 bases between. Looked up from germline, CDR1 is MGHDK and CDR2 is SYGVNS. Written as DNA, the CDR3 is TGTGCCAGCGAAAAGGGGGGGCGTGAAGCTTTCTTT. It is translated as CASEKGGREAFF.